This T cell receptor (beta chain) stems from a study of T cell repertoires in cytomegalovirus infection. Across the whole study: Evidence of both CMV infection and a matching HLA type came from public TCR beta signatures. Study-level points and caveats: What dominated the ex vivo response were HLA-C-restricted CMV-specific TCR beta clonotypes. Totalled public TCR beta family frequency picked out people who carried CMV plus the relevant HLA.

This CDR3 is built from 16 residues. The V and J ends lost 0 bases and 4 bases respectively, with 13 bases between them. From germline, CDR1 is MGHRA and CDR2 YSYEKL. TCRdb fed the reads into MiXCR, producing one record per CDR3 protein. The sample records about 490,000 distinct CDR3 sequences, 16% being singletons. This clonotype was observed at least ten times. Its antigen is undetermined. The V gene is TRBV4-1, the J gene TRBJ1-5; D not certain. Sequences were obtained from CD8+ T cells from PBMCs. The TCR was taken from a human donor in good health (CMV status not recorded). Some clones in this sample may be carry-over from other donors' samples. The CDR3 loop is CASSQEGPHGNQPQHF. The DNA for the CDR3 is TGCGCCAGCAGCCAAGAAGGCCCCCATGGTAATCAGCCCCAGCATTTT.